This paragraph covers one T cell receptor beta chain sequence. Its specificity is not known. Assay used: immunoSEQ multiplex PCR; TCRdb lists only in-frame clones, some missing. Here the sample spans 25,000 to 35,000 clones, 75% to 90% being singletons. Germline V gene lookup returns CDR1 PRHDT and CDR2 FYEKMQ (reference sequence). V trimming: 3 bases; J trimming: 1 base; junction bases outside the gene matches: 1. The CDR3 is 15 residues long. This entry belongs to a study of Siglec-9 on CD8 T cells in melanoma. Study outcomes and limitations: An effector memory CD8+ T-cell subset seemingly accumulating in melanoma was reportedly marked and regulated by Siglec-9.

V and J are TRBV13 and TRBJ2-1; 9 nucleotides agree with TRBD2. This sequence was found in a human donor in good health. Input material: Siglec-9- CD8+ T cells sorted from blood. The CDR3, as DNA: TGTGCCAGCAGCTTGACTAGCGGATCCTACAATGAGCAGTTCTTC. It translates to CASSLTSGSYNEQFF.